A selection of T cell receptor beta chains follows, all from one sample in a study of blood T cell repertoires in COVID-19. Sequencing was performed with immunoSEQ multiplex PCR; in TCRdb, only in-frame clones are kept and a portion is missing. The sample carries approximately 35,000 clones, 85% recorded once. Sequencing used peripheral blood. The receptors here all came from a man in his sixties with active COVID-19. The CDR3 runs from the conserved cysteine through the conserved F or W. A D gene is named only where the DNA matches it firmly. Expanded clones get a size class; other rows say once, few or many, or leave the size out.

clone size	V gene	D gene	J gene	CDR3 DNA	CDR3 protein
.	TRBV5-6	.	TRBJ2-1	TGTGCCAGCAGCTTGGGTGTCTCCCACAATGAGCAGTTCTTC	CASSLGVSHNEQFF
once	TRBV7-2	.	TRBJ2-6	TGTGCCAGCAGCCAGACCTGGGGCCGGCAAACTGGGGCCAACGTCCTGACTTTC	CASSQTWGRQTGANVLTF
.	TRBV7-6	.	TRBJ2-1	TGTGCCAGCAGCCGGACTACCCTCCCGGGCGAGCAGTTCTTC	CASSRTTLPGEQFF
.	TRBV5-1	.	TRBJ2-7	TGCGCCAGCAGCTTGGTCGGGTGGGGGCCCAGCTCCTACGAGCAGTACTTC	CASSLVGWGPSSYEQYF
.	TRBV14	TRBD2	TRBJ2-5	TGTGCCAGCAGCCAACGACTAGCGGGTATAAATCAACAAGAGACCCAGTACTTC	CASSQRLAGINQQETQYF
.	TRBV6-4	TRBD2	TRBJ2-1	TGTGCCAGCAGTGACCCGGGACTAGCGGCCAATGAGCAGTTCTTC	CASSDPGLAANEQFF
.	TRBV15	TRBD2	TRBJ2-1	TGTGCCACCAGCAGGAGCCTAGCGGTCCGAGATGAGCAGTTCTTC	CATSRSLAVRDEQFF
.	TRBV7-3	TRBD1	TRBJ2-2	TGTGCCAGCAGCCCCAGGGGGACCTTCGCGAACACCGGGGAGCTGTTTTTT	CASSPRGTFANTGELFF
once	TRBV7-3	TRBD2	TRBJ2-2	TGTGCCAGCAGCTCGCCGCCTAGCGGGTCATTCCTCGGCGGGGAGCTGTTTTTT	CASSSPPSGSFLGGELFF
.	TRBV7-9	TRBD2	TRBJ2-7	TGTGCCAGCAGCTCAAATCTAGCGGGCAACTCCTACGAGCAGTACTTC	CASSSNLAGNSYEQYF
.	TRBV7-9	.	TRBJ2-2	TGTGCCAGCTTCCAGGAGGGGAGGCACACCGGGGAGCTGTTTTTT	CASFQEGRHTGELFF
.	TRBV20-1	TRBD1	TRBJ1-2	TGCAGTGCTAGTCAGGGGGCGAGGAGCTATGGCTACACCTTC	CSASQGARSYGYTF
.	TRBV25-1	.	TRBJ2-7	TGTGCCAGCAGTCTGGGAGCCTACGAGCAGTACTTC	CASSLGAYEQYF
.	TRBV7-8	.	TRBJ2-5	TGTGCCAGCAGCTCTCAAGAGACCCAGTACTTC	CASSSQETQYF
.	TRBV24-1	.	TRBJ2-1	TGTGCCACCAGTGAGATAGGAAGGGGGAATGAGCAGTTCTTC	CATSEIGRGNEQFF
.	TRBV9	TRBD2	TRBJ2-2	TGTGCCAGCAGCCACGGGAGGGAGGGAGCCGGGGAGCTGTTTTTT	CASSHGREGAGELFF
.	TRBV6-5	.	TRBJ1-3	TGTGCCAGCAGGATACAGACCTCTGGAAACACCATATATTTT	CASRIQTSGNTIYF
.	TRBV24-1	TRBD1	TRBJ2-7	TGTGCCACCAGTGGGCCGGGACAGACCTACGAGCAGTACTTC	CATSGPGQTYEQYF
few	TRBV11-2	.	TRBJ2-2	TGTGCCAGCAGCTTATATACAGGTGTATTCACCGGGGAGCTGTTTTTT	CASSLYTGVFTGELFF
.	TRBV5-5	.	TRBJ2-5	TGTGCCAGCAGCTTGGTGGGCCCCCAAGAGACCCAGTACTTC	CASSLVGPQETQYF
.	TRBV28	TRBD1	TRBJ2-1	TGTGCCAGCAGTCGGGACAGGGGGCTGTACAATGAGCAGTTCTTC	CASSRDRGLYNEQFF
.	TRBV7-9	TRBD1	TRBJ1-5	TGTGCCAACGGTGTACAGGGGGGAGGCAATCAGCCCCAGCATTTT	CANGVQGGGNQPQHF
.	TRBV7-9	TRBD1	TRBJ1-1	TGTGCCAGCAGGAAACAGGGGTACACTGAAGCTTTCTTT	CASRKQGYTEAFF
.	TRBV7-2	TRBD1	TRBJ2-1	TGTGCCAGCAGCTTCCACAGGGGGACCTACAATGAGCAGTTCTTC	CASSFHRGTYNEQFF
.	TRBV7-8	.	TRBJ2-5	TGTGCCAGCTCGCCTACTGGAGGGCCTGAGACCCAGTACTTC	CASSPTGGPETQYF
few	TRBV9	TRBD1	TRBJ1-3	TGTGCCAGCAGCAACTCCCGGGACAGGGCCAGGGAGTACACCATATATTTT	CASSNSRDRAREYTIYF
.	TRBV2	TRBD1	TRBJ2-7	TGTGCCAGCAGCTCGGACAGGGGGGCCTACGAGCAGTACTTC	CASSSDRGAYEQYF
.	TRBV3-1/TRBV3-2	TRBD2	TRBJ2-1	TGTGCCAGCAGCCACGGGACTAGCGGTGAGCAGTTCTTC	CASSHGTSGEQFF
.	TRBV18	TRBD1	TRBJ2-4	TGTGCCAGCTCACCACCGCGGACAGGCATCTTAGCCAAAAACATTCAGTACTTC	CASSPPRTGILAKNIQYF
.	TRBV2	.	TRBJ2-2	TGTGCCAGCAGTGAAGCTAGCGGCCTACTGAACACCGGGGAGCTGTTTTTT	CASSEASGLLNTGELFF
.	TRBV6-6	TRBD2	TRBJ2-2	TGTGCCAGCAGTCGAACCGGGACTAGCGCTACCGGGGAGCTGTTTTTT	CASSRTGTSATGELFF
.	TRBV15	.	TRBJ2-5	TGTGCCACCAGCAGAGGGGGGGAAGAGACCCAGTACTTC	CATSRGGEETQYF
few	TRBV27	.	TRBJ2-3	TGTGCCAGCAGTTTCCTCTCCCTCGGGAACACCGAGGGAACAGATACGCAGTATTTT	CASSFLSLGNTEGTDTQYF
.	TRBV9	TRBD2	TRBJ2-1	TGTGCCAGCAGCGTCACCGGGACTAGCGGGAGTTATGAGCAGTTCTTC	CASSVTGTSGSYEQFF
.	TRBV10-1	TRBD1	TRBJ2-7	TGCGCCAGCAGTGATATTGGGACAGGGAGCCACGAGCAGTACTTC	CASSDIGTGSHEQYF
.	TRBV18	TRBD2	TRBJ2-7	TGTGCCAGCTCAACAGCGGGAGGCTCGCTCGAACAGTACTTC	CASSTAGGSLEQYF
once	TRBV6-5	TRBD1	TRBJ2-5	TGTGCCAGCAGTTATGCCGGGACAGCCAGCCAGACCCAGTACTTC	CASSYAGTASQTQYF
.	TRBV19	TRBD2	TRBJ2-2	TGTGCCAGTAGTATGGACGGGAGGGCCAGGGGGGAGCTGTTTTTT	CASSMDGRARGELFF
once	TRBV5-5	.	TRBJ1-5	TGTGCCAGCAGCTCGACATCGTCAGGGGTCAATCAGCCCCAGCATTTT	CASSSTSSGVNQPQHF
.	TRBV9	TRBD2	TRBJ2-1	TGTGCCAGCAGCGTAGTAAGCGGGAGTCGGAATGAGCAGTTCTTC	CASSVVSGSRNEQFF
.	TRBV3-1/TRBV3-2	TRBD2	TRBJ2-3	TGTGCCAGCAGCCTCGGGGGAGGGCCTTTAGATACGCAGTATTTT	CASSLGGGPLDTQYF
.	TRBV7-8	.	TRBJ2-3	TGTGCCACCAACAGGGAAGGAGATACGCAGTATTTT	CATNREGDTQYF
.	TRBV9	TRBD2	TRBJ2-1	TGTGCCACCTCTAAAGGGCTAGCGGGAGTCAAAAATGAGCAGTTCTTC	CATSKGLAGVKNEQFF
once	TRBV24-1	TRBD2	TRBJ2-1	TGTGCCACCAGTAGGACTAGCGGGAGGGCCAGGCAGTTCTTC	CATSRTSGRARQFF
.	TRBV25-1	TRBD2	TRBJ2-1	TGTGCCAGCAGTGAATCCCCTAGCGGGAGGGCCTACAATGAGCAGTTCTTC	CASSESPSGRAYNEQFF
once	TRBV5-1	TRBD1	TRBJ2-3	TGCGCCAGCAGCTTGGTTACAGGGGGCAGCAATACGCAGTATTTT	CASSLVTGGSNTQYF
.	TRBV24-1	.	TRBJ2-5	TGTGCCACCAGTGATTTTCGACTGCCAGAGACCCAGTACTTC	CATSDFRLPETQYF
.	TRBV5-1	.	TRBJ1-3	TGCGCCAGCAGCTTGGCGGGGGGGTCTGGAAACACCATATATTTT	CASSLAGGSGNTIYF
.	TRBV28	.	TRBJ2-1	TGTGCCAGCCCGCCCGCCGGGAAGGGATCCTACAATGAGCAGTTCTTC	CASPPAGKGSYNEQFF
.	TRBV5-8	TRBD2	TRBJ2-3	TGTGCCAGCAGCTTGGGACTAGCGGGAGGGGCAGATACGCAGTATTTT	CASSLGLAGGADTQYF
.	TRBV6-5	.	TRBJ2-7	TGTGCCAGCAGTCCACTGACCCGAGGGCAGTACTTC	CASSPLTRGQYF
.	TRBV27	.	TRBJ2-7	TGTGCCAGCAGTTTTGGTGTATCCAAGCACTACGAGCAGTACTTC	CASSFGVSKHYEQYF
.	TRBV3-1/TRBV3-2	TRBD2	TRBJ2-1	TGTGCCAGCAGGCCGACTGGGACTAGCGGGTTCAATGAGCAGTTCTTC	CASRPTGTSGFNEQFF
.	TRBV5-1	.	TRBJ2-5	TGCGCCAGCAGCCAAACAGGGGAGACCCAGTACTTC	CASSQTGETQYF
.	TRBV5-1	TRBD1	TRBJ2-7	TGCGCCAGCAGCGGGGGACAGCTCTACGAGCAGTACTTC	CASSGGQLYEQYF
.	TRBV9	TRBD1	TRBJ1-2	TGTGCCAGCAGCGTAGAGGATTCAGGGGGTGGTAATGGCTACACCTTC	CASSVEDSGGGNGYTF
.	TRBV6-1	.	TRBJ1-2	TGTGCCAGCAGTGAGGGGCGTTATGGCTACACCTTC	CASSEGRYGYTF
.	TRBV4-1	TRBD2	TRBJ2-1	TGCGCCAGCAGCCAGCCCGGGACTAGCGGGAGTCTGGACAATGAGCAGTTCTTC	CASSQPGTSGSLDNEQFF